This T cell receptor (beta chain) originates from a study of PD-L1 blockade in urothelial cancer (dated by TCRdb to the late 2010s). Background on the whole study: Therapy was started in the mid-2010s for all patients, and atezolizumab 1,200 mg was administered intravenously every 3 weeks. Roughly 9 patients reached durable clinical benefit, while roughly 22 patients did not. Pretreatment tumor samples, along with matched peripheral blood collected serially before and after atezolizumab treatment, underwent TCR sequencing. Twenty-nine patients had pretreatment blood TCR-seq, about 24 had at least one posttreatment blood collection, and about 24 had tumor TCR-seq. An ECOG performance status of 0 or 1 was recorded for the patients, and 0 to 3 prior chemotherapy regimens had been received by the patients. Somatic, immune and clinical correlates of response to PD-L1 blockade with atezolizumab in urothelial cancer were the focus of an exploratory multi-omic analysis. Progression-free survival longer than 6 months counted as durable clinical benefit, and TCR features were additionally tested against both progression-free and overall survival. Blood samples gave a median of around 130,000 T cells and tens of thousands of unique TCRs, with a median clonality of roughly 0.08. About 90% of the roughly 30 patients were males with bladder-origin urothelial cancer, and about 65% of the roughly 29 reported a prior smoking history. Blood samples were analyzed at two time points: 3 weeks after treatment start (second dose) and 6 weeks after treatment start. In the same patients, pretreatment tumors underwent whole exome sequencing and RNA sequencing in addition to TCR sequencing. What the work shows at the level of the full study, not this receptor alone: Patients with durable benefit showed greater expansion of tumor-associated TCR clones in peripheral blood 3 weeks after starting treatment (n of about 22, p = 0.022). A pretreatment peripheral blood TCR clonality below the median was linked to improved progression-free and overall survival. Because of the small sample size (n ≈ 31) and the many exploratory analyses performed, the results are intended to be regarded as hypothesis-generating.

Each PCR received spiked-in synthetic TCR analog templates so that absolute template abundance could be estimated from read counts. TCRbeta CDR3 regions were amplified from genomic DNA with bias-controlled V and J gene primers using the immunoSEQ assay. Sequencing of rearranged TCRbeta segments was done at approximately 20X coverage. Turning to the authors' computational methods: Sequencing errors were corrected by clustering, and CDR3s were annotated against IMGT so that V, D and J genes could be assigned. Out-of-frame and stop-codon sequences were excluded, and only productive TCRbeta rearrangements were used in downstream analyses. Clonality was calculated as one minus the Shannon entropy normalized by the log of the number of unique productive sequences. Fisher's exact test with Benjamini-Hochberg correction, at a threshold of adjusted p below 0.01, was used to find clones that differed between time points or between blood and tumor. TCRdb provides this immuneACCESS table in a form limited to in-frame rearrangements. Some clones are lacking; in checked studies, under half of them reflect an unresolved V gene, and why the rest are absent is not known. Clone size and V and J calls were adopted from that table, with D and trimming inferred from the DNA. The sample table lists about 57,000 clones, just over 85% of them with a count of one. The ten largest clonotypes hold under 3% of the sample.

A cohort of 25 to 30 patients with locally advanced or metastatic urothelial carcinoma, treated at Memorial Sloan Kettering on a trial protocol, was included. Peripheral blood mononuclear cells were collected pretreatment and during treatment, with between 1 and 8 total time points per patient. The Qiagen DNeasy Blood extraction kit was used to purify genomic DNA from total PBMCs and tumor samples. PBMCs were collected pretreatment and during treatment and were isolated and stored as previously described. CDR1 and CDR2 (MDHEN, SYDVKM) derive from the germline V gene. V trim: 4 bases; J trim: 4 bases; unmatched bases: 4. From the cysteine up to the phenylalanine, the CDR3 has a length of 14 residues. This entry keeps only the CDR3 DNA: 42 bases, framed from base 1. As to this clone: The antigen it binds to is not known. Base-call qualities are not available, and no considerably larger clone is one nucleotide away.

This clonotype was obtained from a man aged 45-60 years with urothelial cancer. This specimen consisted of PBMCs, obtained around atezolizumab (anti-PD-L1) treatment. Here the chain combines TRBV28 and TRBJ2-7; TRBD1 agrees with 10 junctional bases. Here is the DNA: TGTGCCAGCAGTTCACCGGGACAGGGGTACGAGCAGTACTTC. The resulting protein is CASSSPGQGYEQYF.